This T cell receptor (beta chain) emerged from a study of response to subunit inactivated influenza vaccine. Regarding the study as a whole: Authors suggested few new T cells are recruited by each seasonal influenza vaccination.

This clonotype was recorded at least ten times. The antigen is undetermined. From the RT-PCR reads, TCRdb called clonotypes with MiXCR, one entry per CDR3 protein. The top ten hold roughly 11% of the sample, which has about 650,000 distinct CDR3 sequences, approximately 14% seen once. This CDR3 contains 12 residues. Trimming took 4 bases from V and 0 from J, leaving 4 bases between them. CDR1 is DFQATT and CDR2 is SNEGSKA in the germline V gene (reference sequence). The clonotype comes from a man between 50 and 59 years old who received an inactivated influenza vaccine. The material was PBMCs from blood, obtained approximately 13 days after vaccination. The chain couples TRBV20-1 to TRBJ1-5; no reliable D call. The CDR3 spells CSATHSNQPQHF. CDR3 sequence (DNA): TGCAGTGCTACCCATAGCAATCAGCCCCAGCATTTT.